The following is a T cell receptor beta chain sequence with its context. The antigen remains undetermined. Trimming removed 5 bases from V and 2 bases from J, with 13 bases in between. CDR3 length: 15 amino acids. Germline values: CDR1 MNHEY, CDR2 SMNVEV (reference sequence). The sample is drawn from a study of shared clonotypes between healthy human individuals. In the study overall: Serving as donors were two women and a few men, whose ages spanned 18 to 49.

Study observations and caveats: Clonotypes not shared had lower generation probabilities than those common to all four donors. Some naive CD4 clonotypes, roughly 4.8%, turned up in common across four donors.

It was at deep level that the assay was run. The repertoire was sequenced with immunoSEQ multiplex PCR; TCRdb's copy has only in-frame clones and lacks some. The repertoire holds 740,000 or so clones, around four fifths seen once, with around 1.8% in the top ten. The sequencing input was memory CD4+ T cells sorted from blood. Regarding subset: CD45RA-negative fraction. This sequence joins TRBV27 and TRBJ2-1; D perhaps matches TRBD1 (6 bases). The receptor was derived from a woman aged 30 to 39 in good health. The DNA for the CDR3 is TGTGCCAGCAGTCACGGGACACCGACCTACAATGAGCAGTTCTTC. It yields the protein CASSHGTPTYNEQFF.